A single sample gave rise to the 32 T cell receptor beta chains below, sequenced in a study of molecular identifiers for immune sequencing clone quantification. TCRdb re-called the PCR reads with MiXCR, one entry per CDR3 protein. The data hold 400,000 to 600,000 distinct CDR3 sequences, with roughly 26% observed a single time. The sample consisted of naive CD8+ T cells from blood, with Jurkat cell RNA spiked in. This sample's subset: FACS-sorted CD8+CD4-CCR7+CD45RA+ naive T cells. The receptor set was obtained from a human donor in good health. Some libraries in this study had Jurkat cell RNA spiked in.

The chain links TRBV6-2 or TRBV6-3 to TRBJ2-5, with D unresolved. The CDR3 runs 9 residues. Deletions cut 8 bases from V and 5 bases from J, with 3 bases between. Germline CDR1 and CDR2: MNHEY and SVGEGT. In DNA, the CDR3 is TGTGCCAGCCCGGAGACCCAGTACTTC. Its translation is CASPETQYF.

The sample holds a few counts of this clonotype. The V gene is TRBV27, the J gene TRBJ1-4; the match to TRBD1 covers 7 bases. The CDR3 is 18 residues long. The germline CDR1 and CDR2 sequences are MNHEY and SMNVEV (reference sequence). With V trimmed by 5 bases and J by 2 bases, 14 bases remained unmatched. CDR3 residues: CASSPNSPRGGTNEKLFF. The CDR3 coding sequence is TGTGCCAGCAGTCCGAATTCCCCCAGGGGGGGGACTAATGAAAAACTGTTTTTT.

The chain is built from TRBV2 and TRBJ2-2; no reliable D call. The V end lost 8 bases, the J end lost 7 bases, and 14 bases lay between the germline ends. Germline CDR1 reads SNHLY; CDR2 reads FYNNEI. This CDR3 is 13 amino acids long. CDR3 in DNA: TGTGCCAGCGTCGGGCCCCCTGGCGGGGAGCTGTTTTTT. As protein: CASVGPPGGELFF.

This chain uses TRBV19 with TRBJ1-3; 8 bases line up with TRBD1. From germline, CDR1 is LNHDA and CDR2 SQIVND (reference sequence). The V gene end was trimmed by 5 bases and the J gene end by 0 bases; junction bases not matched to a gene: 3. The CDR3 covers 15 residues. The CDR3 DNA follows: TGTGCCAGTAGTTGGACAGGGCTCTCTGGAAACACCATATATTTT. It encodes CASSWTGLSGNTIYF.

The sample holds a few counts of this clonotype. The rearrangement joins TRBV7-9 to TRBJ2-1, with a tentative D call TRBD1 (6 bases). CDR3 length: 14 amino acids. V shed 5 bases and J shed 5 bases, with 13 bases lying between them. Germline lookup yields CDR1 SEHNR and CDR2 FQNEAQ (reference sequence). CDR3 region: CASSETDSNNEQFF. In DNA, the CDR3 is TGTGCCAGCAGCGAAACGGACAGCAACAATGAGCAGTTCTTC. The whole variable domain, remainder taken from reference TRBV7-9 and TRBJ2-1, is DTGVSQNPRHKITKRGQNVTFRCDPISEHNRLYWYRQTLGQGPEFLTYFQNEAQLEKSRLLSDRFSAERPKGSFSTLEIQRTEQGDSAMYLCASSETDSNNEQFFGPGTRLTVL.

The V gene is TRBV14, the J gene TRBJ2-7, with 8 bases lining up with TRBD2. Losses at the gene ends were 3 bases for V and 3 bases for J; bases not matched to a gene: 7. The germline CDR1 and CDR2 sequences are SGHDN and FVKESK. The CDR3 consists of 15 residues. CDR3 in DNA: TGTGCCAGCAGCCACGGGCCAGCGGGAGTCTACGAGCAGTACTTC. It specifies CASSHGPAGVYEQYF.

As to this clonotype: This may be a read error, as it is one base from a much larger clone. This CDR3 fails to terminate in the conserved phenylalanine or tryptophan, so it likely reflects a read error. This chain uses TRBV28 with TRBJ2-4, with 10 positions matching TRBD2. The CDR3 is 13 amino acids. CDR1 is MDHEN and CDR2 is SYDVKM in the germline V gene. J gave up 9 bases and V 1 base, and 0 bases lay outside the gene matches. In DNA, the CDR3 is TGTGCCAGCAGTTTATTAGCGGGAGGCATTCAGTACTCC. It translates to CASSLLAGGIQYS.

The CDR3 protein is CARSADGPLDTQYF. The DNA of the CDR3 is TGTGCCAGGAGTGCAGACGGACCTTTAGATACGCAGTATTTT. V usage is TRBV19 and J usage is TRBJ2-3; D not certain. Germline-derived CDR1 and CDR2 are LNHDA and SQIVND (reference sequence). The CDR3 has 14 residues. With 9 bases removed from V and 5 bases from J, the gap between germline ends came to 18 bases.

As concerns this clonotype: This could be a read error, since a much larger clone is one nucleotide away. J is TRBJ2-6 and V is TRBV7-6; tentatively, D is TRBD1 or TRBD2 (6 bases each). Germline CDR1 is SGHVS and CDR2 is FNYEAQ. The V gene lost 1 base and the J gene lost 3 bases, with 10 bases spanning the gap. The CDR3 is 16 amino acids. Here the CDR3 reads CASSLVGGLGANVLTF. In DNA form, the CDR3 reads TGTGCCAGCAGCTTAGTGGGGGGCCTTGGGGCCAACGTCCTGACTTTC. Supplemented by reference TRBV7-6 and TRBJ2-6, the full variable domain reads GAGVSQSPRYKVTKRGQDVALRCDPISGHVSLYWYRQALGQGPEFLTYFNYEAQQDKSGLPNDRFSAERPEGSISTLTIQRTEQRDSAMYRCASSLVGGLGANVLTFGAGSRLTVL.

This clonotype was detected many times. The gene calls are TRBV27 and TRBJ2-3; 10 bases are shared with TRBD2. Germline V gene lookup returns CDR1 MNHEY and CDR2 SMNVEV (reference sequence). The CDR3 has 16 residues. The V and J ends lost 6 bases and 6 bases, in that order; junction bases with no gene match: 12. The CDR3 nucleotides are TGTGCCAGCAGATTCGCTAGCGGGAGTAGAGGGGATACGCAGTATTTT. It encodes CASRFASGSRGDTQYF.

This clonotype was counted ten times or more. The chain combines TRBV28 with TRBJ2-3, with 7 nucleotides matching TRBD1. The trim removed 3 bases at V and 1 base at J, leaving 7 bases unmatched. CDR1 and CDR2 (germline): MDHEN, SYDVKM. This CDR3 is built from 16 residues. The CDR3 DNA follows: TGTGCCAGCAGTTTCGACAGGGTCGGGCGCACAGATACGCAGTATTTT. Translation: CASSFDRVGRTDTQYF.

As for this clonotype: A much larger clone differs from this one at a single base, so this may be a read error. The rearrangement links TRBV29-1 to TRBJ2-2, with 7 bases fitting TRBD1. The CDR3 covers 13 residues. Germline CDR1 SQVTM, CDR2 ANQGSEA. The CDR3 region has the DNA TGCAGAGTCGACAGGGAGAACACCGGGGAGCTGTTTTTT. Its translation: CRVDRENTGELFF.

This sequence joins TRBV6-1 and TRBJ1-2; 7 bases map to TRBD1. The germline V gene has CDR1 MNHNS and CDR2 SASEGT. V gave up 7 bases and J gave up 2 bases; unmatched junction bases: 13. There are 16 residues in the CDR3. The CDR3 DNA is TGTGCCAGCACCCGGGACAGCGTAACTCCGAACTATGGCTACACCTTC. It translates to CASTRDSVTPNYGYTF.

The CDR3 loop is CASSQVSVPPGSYEQYF. The CDR3 region has the DNA TGTGCCAGCAGCCAAGTGTCCGTACCTCCGGGGAGCTACGAGCAGTACTTC. The chain combines TRBV14 with TRBJ2-7; possibly TRBD2 for D (5 bases). Germline V gene lookup returns CDR1 SGHDN and CDR2 FVKESK. The CDR3 is 17 amino acids. The germline V and J ends were trimmed by 1 base and 3 bases, with 19 bases remaining between them. Full variable domain (outside the CDR3, taken from reference TRBV14 and TRBJ2-7): EAGVTQFPSHSVIEKGQTVTLRCDPISGHDNLYWYRRVMGKEIKFLLHFVKESKQDESGMPNNRFLAERTGGTYSTLKVQPAELEDSGVYFCASSQVSVPPGSYEQYFGPGTRLTVT.

Ten or more counts support this clonotype. The chain employs TRBV7-2 and TRBJ2-2, with D tentatively TRBD1 (5 bases). The germline CDR1 and CDR2 sequences are SGHTA and FQGNSA. V was cut by 5 bases and J by 4 bases, with 8 bases left in between. This CDR3 spans 13 amino acids. The CDR3 coding sequence is TGTGCCAGCAGCCCCAGGGTCACCGGGGAGCTGTTTTTT. Its translation is CASSPRVTGELFF.

This clonotype was picked up a small number of times. The chain has TRBV5-4 and TRBJ2-7; 7 positions match TRBD2. After removal of 0 bases from V and 2 bases from J, the junction contained 8 bases not matched to a gene. CDR3 length: 16 residues. CDR1 is SGHNT and CDR2 is YYREEE in the germline V gene (reference sequence). The CDR3 nucleotides read TGTGCCAGCAGCTTGGAAGGCGGGAGCGGGACCTACGAGCAGTACTTC. As protein: CASSLEGGSGTYEQYF.

The gene calls are TRBV19 and TRBJ1-5; no clear D. Germline V CDR1 and CDR2: LNHDA, SQIVND (reference sequence). CDR3 length equals 14 residues. V lost 3 bases to trimming and J lost 2 bases, with 8 bases between them. The CDR3, as DNA: TGTGCCAGTAGTATCCCGACGGGCAATCAGCCCCAGCATTTT. Translated: CASSIPTGNQPQHF.

This clonotype has a count of ten or more. A junction boundary mismatches the germline segment, possibly from a read error. This chain links TRBV12-3 or TRBV12-4 with TRBJ2-3; TRBD1 agrees at 8 bases. The CDR3 consists of 16 residues. The CDR3 sequence: CASSFPTGAVPDAQYF. In DNA, the CDR3 is TGTGCCAGCAGTTTCCCGACAGGGGCCGTCCCAGATGCGCAGTATTTT.

This clonotype was seen more than once but under ten times. V gene TRBV11-2 combines with J gene TRBJ2-1; D not certain. Germline CDR1 is SGHAT and CDR2 is FQNNGV. The CDR3 is made up of 12 amino acids. Deletions cut 7 bases from V and 2 bases from J, with 6 bases between. CDR3 amino acids: CASTPTYNEQFF. The CDR3 DNA reads TGTGCCAGCACCCCCACCTACAATGAGCAGTTCTTC.

V usage is TRBV9 and J usage is TRBJ2-3, with D perhaps TRBD2 (5 bases). Germline V gene data show CDR1 as SGDLS and CDR2 as YYNGEE. V was trimmed by 4 bases and J by 0 bases, leaving 12 bases between them. CDR3 length: 15 residues. The CDR3, as DNA: TGTGCCAGCAGCACTGGAGGCACTAGCACAGATACGCAGTATTTT. As protein: CASSTGGTSTDTQYF.

The chain carries TRBV7-6 and TRBJ1-6; D not certain. The V end lost 2 bases, the J end lost 5 bases, and 10 bases lay between the germline ends. From germline, CDR1 is SGHVS and CDR2 FNYEAQ. This CDR3 is built from 15 residues. CDR3 nucleotide sequence: TGTGCCAGCAGCTTAAACAGCCGAAATAATTCACCCCTCCACTTT. Translation: CASSLNSRNNSPLHF.

This clonotype was recorded a few times. The chain couples TRBV13 to TRBJ2-7, with 9 bases matching TRBD1. V lost 6 bases and J lost 5; bases outside the gene matches: 2. Germline V lookup: CDR1 PRHDT, CDR2 FYEKMQ (reference sequence). The CDR3 has 12 amino acids. In nucleotides, the CDR3 is TGTGCCAGCAGAGGGACAGGGAACGAGCAGTACTTC. Protein sequence: CASRGTGNEQYF.

The chain joins TRBV12-3 or TRBV12-4 to TRBJ2-2, with no clear D. The length of the CDR3 is 14 residues. V lost 4 bases to trimming and J lost 5 bases, with 11 bases between them. The CDR3 nucleotides are TGTGCCAGCAGTTCTACGCCTGGAACCGGGGAGCTGTTTTTT. Encoded protein: CASSSTPGTGELFF.

This clonotype was seen a handful of times. The chain combines TRBV5-4 with TRBJ2-5, with TRBD1 as a possible D gene (7 bases). This CDR3 comprises 15 residues. Germline CDR1 SGHNT, CDR2 YYREEE (reference sequence). The ends were cut back, 3 bases at V and 5 bases at J, with 17 bases in the middle. The CDR3 here is CASSSGGGIEETQYF. CDR3 DNA: TGTGCCAGCAGCTCCGGAGGGGGCATCGAGGAGACCCAGTACTTC.

This chain links TRBV7-2 with TRBJ2-7, with D tentatively TRBD1 (6 bases). Germline lookup yields CDR1 SGHTA and CDR2 FQGNSA. V dropped 1 base and J dropped 6 bases, with 19 bases sitting between them. The CDR3 runs to 16 residues. The CDR3 DNA follows: TGTGCCAGCAGCTTAGTGTCCGGACAGAGTACCTGCGAGCAGTACTTC. This sequence encodes CASSLVSGQSTCEQYF.

The chain joins TRBV6-5 to TRBJ1-1, with D perhaps matching TRBD1 (6 bases). This CDR3 has 13 amino acids. V was trimmed by 5 bases and J by 4 bases, leaving 11 bases between them. The germline V gene has CDR1 MNHEY and CDR2 SVGAGI. The CDR3 here is CASSKLGGTEAFF. The CDR3 region has the DNA TGTGCCAGCAGTAAGCTAGGGGGCACTGAAGCTTTCTTT.

This clonotype was found a few times. Here the CDR3 reads CATSRLKAGKGADTQYF. DNA of the CDR3: TGTGCCACCAGCAGACTCAAAGCGGGGAAGGGCGCAGATACGCAGTATTTT. The V and J genes are TRBV15 and TRBJ2-3; 7 positions match TRBD2. V shed 2 bases and J 4 bases; nucleotides not matched to a gene: 12. CDR1 LNHNV and CDR2 YYDKDF come from the germline V gene (reference sequence). The CDR3 has 17 residues.

This clonotype was observed a handful of times. J is TRBJ2-7 and V is TRBV27, with 7 positions matching TRBD1. Germline lookup yields CDR1 MNHEY and CDR2 SMNVEV (reference sequence). This CDR3 has 14 amino acids. V was clipped by 3 bases and J by 1 base; unmatched bases: 3. The CDR3 here is CASSFDRDSYEQYF. The DNA of the CDR3 is TGTGCCAGCAGTTTTGACAGGGATTCCTACGAGCAGTACTTC.

This clonotype appeared many times. The chain combines TRBV7-9 with TRBJ2-2; D may be TRBD1 (7 bases). Germline CDR1 is SEHNR and CDR2 is FQNEAQ (reference sequence). CDR3 size: 20 residues. V lost 5 bases and J 0 bases, leaving 25 bases between the germline ends. CDR3 loop: CASSPRQGVSGTSNTGELFF. DNA of the CDR3: TGTGCCAGCAGCCCCCGACAGGGCGTGTCCGGGACTTCGAACACCGGGGAGCTGTTTTTT. The complete variable domain, with remaining parts taken from reference TRBV7-9 and TRBJ2-2, reads DTGVSQNPRHKITKRGQNVTFRCDPISEHNRLYWYRQTLGQGPEFLTYFQNEAQLEKSRLLSDRFSAERPKGSFSTLEIQRTEQGDSAMYLCASSPRQGVSGTSNTGELFFGEGSRLTVL.

This clonotype was counted between two and nine times. The chain is built from TRBV7-2 and TRBJ2-4; a possible D gene is TRBD2 (6 bases). V lost 5 bases and J lost 0, with 14 bases in between. The CDR3 totals 16 residues. Germline-derived CDR1 and CDR2 are SGHTA and FQGNSA. CDR3 DNA: TGTGCCAGCAGCGGAGGGTCGGGCACAGCCAAAAACATTCAGTACTTC. This encodes CASSGGSGTAKNIQYF.

This chain links TRBV12-3 or TRBV12-4 with TRBJ1-5, with 10 positions matching TRBD1. With 2 bases clipped from V and 0 bases from J, the junction kept 7 bases outside the gene matches. This CDR3 has 18 amino acids. DNA for the CDR3: TGTGCCAGCAGTTTATATTTGGGACAGGGGTATAGCAATCAGCCCCAGCATTTT. Translating it yields CASSLYLGQGYSNQPQHF.

The sample holds many counts of this clonotype. The chain employs TRBV7-2 and TRBJ2-5; possible D gene TRBD2, 6 bases. Germline CDR1 SGHTA, CDR2 FQGNSA. This CDR3 region has 15 residues. V lost 5 bases, J lost 0 bases, and 13 bases lay in between. CDR3 sequence (DNA): TGTGCCAGCAGCCTCGGGAGCCAGTACCAAGAGACCCAGTACTTC. It encodes CASSLGSQYQETQYF.